These 11 T cell receptor beta chains originate from one sample sequenced in a study of cytomegalovirus exposure and HLA in healthy donors. PCR involved 60 Vbeta and 13 Jbeta primers. The table came from immunoSEQ multiplex PCR; TCRdb's copy has only in-frame clones and leaves some out. The sample includes 160,000 or so clones, roughly 79% of them seen just once. Material: PBMCs. The source is a man under 40 in good health and CMV-seronegative.

The chain combines TRBV5-1 with TRBJ1-4; D ambiguous. V was cut by 0 bases and J by 7 bases, with 10 bases left in between. This CDR3 comprises 14 residues. Germline loops: CDR1 SGHRS, CDR2 YFSETQ. This CDR3 reads CASSLEVGSEKLFF. In DNA, the CDR3 is TGCGCCAGCAGCTTGGAGGTAGGGAGTGAAAAACTGTTTTTT. Looking up the rest from reference TRBV5-1 and TRBJ1-4 gives the full variable domain: KAGVTQTPRYLIKTRGQQVTLSCSPISGHRSVSWYQQTPGQGLQFLFEYFSETQRNKGNFPGRFSGRQFSNSRSEMNVSTLELGDSALYLCASSLEVGSEKLFFGSGTQLSVL.

The rearrangement uses TRBV28 and TRBJ2-1, with 8 bases aligning to TRBD2. Germline-derived CDR1 and CDR2 are MDHEN and SYDVKM. The CDR3 loop spans 12 amino acids. V lost 5 bases to trimming and J lost 15 bases; unmatched junction nucleotides: 9. In nucleotides, the CDR3 is TGTGCCAGCAGTCTCGGGCGGGGGGTCCCGTTCTTC. This codes for CASSLGRGVPFF.

CDR3 amino acids: CASSQAPRGERVTDTQYF. DNA of the CDR3: TGCGCCAGCAGCCAGGCTCCCAGGGGGGAGAGGGTGACAGATACGCAGTATTTT. The genes are TRBV4-1 and TRBJ2-3; a possible D gene is TRBD1 (7 bases). Trimming cost V 3 bases and J 3 bases, with 22 bases left between them. Looked up from germline, CDR1 is MGHRA and CDR2 is YSYEKL. This CDR3 has 18 amino acids.

In this sample, this clone turned up a few times. CDR3 residues: CASSLLSGPSQPQHF. For the CDR3, the DNA is TGTGCCAGCAGCTTACTATCAGGGCCCAGTCAGCCCCAGCATTTT. The genes are TRBV7-2 and TRBJ1-5; possibly TRBD1 for D (5 bases). Germline CDR1 and CDR2: SGHTA and FQGNSA. This CDR3 has 15 amino acids. Trimming took off 2 bases at V and 6 bases at J, with 14 bases between the two ends.

The rearrangement uses TRBV28 and TRBJ1-2; D possibly corresponds to TRBD1 (6 bases). The V end was cut by 2 bases, the J end by 5 bases, with 12 bases between. Per the germline V gene, CDR1 is MDHEN and CDR2 is SYDVKM. The CDR3 runs to 14 residues. The CDR3 nucleotides are TGTGCCAGCAGTTTAAACGACAGGTTTTATGGCTACACCTTC. The encoded protein is CASSLNDRFYGYTF.

For the CDR3, the DNA is TGCGCCAGCAGCCTGGTTACAGGGGGTCTGGGCGAGCAGTACTTC. As protein: CASSLVTGGLGEQYF. J is TRBJ2-7 and V is TRBV4-1; 8 nucleotides align to TRBD1. CDR3 length equals 15 residues. The V and J ends lost 4 bases and 6 bases, in that order; junction bases with no gene match: 11. Germline V gene data show CDR1 as MGHRA and CDR2 as YSYEKL.

The chain is built from TRBV5-1 and TRBJ2-3; TRBD2 matches 11 bases. Germline values: CDR1 SGHRS, CDR2 YFSETQ. The V segment lost 2 bases and the J segment 0 bases; nucleotides outside the gene matches: 14. This CDR3 has 20 amino acids. In DNA form, the CDR3 reads TGCGCCAGCAGCTTCTCACCTGGACTAGCGGGTAAAAAAAGCACAGATACGCAGTATTTT. It specifies CASSFSPGLAGKKSTDTQYF. The full variable domain, completed using reference TRBV5-1 and TRBJ2-3, is KAGVTQTPRYLIKTRGQQVTLSCSPISGHRSVSWYQQTPGQGLQFLFEYFSETQRNKGNFPGRFSGRQFSNSRSEMNVSTLELGDSALYLCASSFSPGLAGKKSTDTQYFGPGTRLTVL.

This chain connects TRBV4-1 to TRBJ2-7, with 7 nucleotides matching TRBD2. With V trimmed by 0 bases and J by 7 bases, 9 bases remained unmatched. CDR1 MGHRA and CDR2 YSYEKL come from the germline V gene. The CDR3 extends over 15 amino acids. The DNA of the CDR3 is TGCGCCAGCAGCCAAGATACGGGGGGAGCTCGGGAGCAGTACTTC. It encodes CASSQDTGGAREQYF.

V is TRBV13 and J is TRBJ2-1; TRBD1 matches 11 bases. The CDR3 runs to 15 residues. V was pared by 4 bases and J by 8 bases, with 7 bases of the junction left unmatched. Germline V gene sequence: CDR1 PRHDT, CDR2 FYEKMQ (reference sequence). CDR3 DNA sequence: TGTGCCAGCAGCTCCGGACAGGGGGCGGGGTATGAGCAGTTCTTC. It encodes CASSSGQGAGYEQFF.

This chain uses TRBV19 with TRBJ1-4; D unresolved. From germline, CDR1 is LNHDA and CDR2 SQIVND (reference sequence). This CDR3 has 17 residues. The V and J ends lost 6 bases and 2 bases respectively, with 19 bases between them. CDR3 region: CASRLDGFVGTNEKLFF. The DNA for the CDR3 is TGTGCCAGTAGATTAGACGGGTTCGTTGGTACTAATGAAAAACTGTTTTTT.

This clone was counted only a few times. The chain carries TRBV6-1 and TRBJ1-4; 7 nucleotides align to TRBD1. Trimming at V came to 4 bases and at J to 7 bases, leaving 6 bases not matched to a gene. The germline gives CDR1 MNHNS, CDR2 SASEGT. CDR3 length equals 14 residues. CDR3 nucleotides: TGTGCCAGCAGTGCTAACAGGGGCGGTGAAAAACTGTTTTTT. Translation gives CASSANRGGEKLFF.